What follows is one TCR beta chain and its context. This specimen belongs to a study of blood T cell repertoires in COVID-19. Looking at the study overall: From the United States, Italy and Spain came samples of acute and convalescent COVID-19. Sample material is recorded as cDNA or gDNA derived from T cells, B-cell-depleted T cells, or PBMCs.

In the source study's methods: Estimation of nucleated cell counts was performed using reference gene primer amplification. Measured with immunoSEQ multiplex PCR; TCRdb has only the in-frame clones, and not every one. V and J calls plus clone size are reproduced from that table; the DNA served to infer D and trimming. The sample includes about 68,000 clones, almost 85% of them seen just once. The TCR originated in a man aged 45-65 years with active COVID-19. Sequencing was done on a sample of peripheral blood.

CDR3 bases: TGTGCCAGCAGCTTAGGGGCGACAGGGGGCCTAGATACGCAGTATTTT. This codes for CASSLGATGGLDTQYF. The genes are TRBV11-2 and TRBJ2-3; 10 nucleotides line up with TRBD1. The J segment lost 5 bases and the V segment lost 1 base, leaving 6 bases of the junction unmatched. The CDR3 consists of 16 residues. CDR1 is SGHAT, CDR2 FQNNGV, per germline.